This TCR beta chain came from a study of CD8 T cells in ankylosing spondylitis. This clonotype was seen many times. Germline V lookup: CDR1 SGDLS, CDR2 YYNGEE. V lost 4 bases and J 0 bases, leaving 14 bases between the germline ends. There are 16 residues in the CDR3. TCRdb re-analysed the 5' RACE reads in MiXCR, keeping a single row per CDR3 protein. The sample includes some 23,000 distinct CDR3 sequences, just over 2.5% seen only once; the top ten take 7% to 9%. Sequencing was done on a sample of blood, either unsorted or a sorted T cell fraction (not recorded which). This receptor was taken from a female donor with ankylosing spondylitis or in good health (not recorded which). The chain uses TRBV9 and TRBJ1-3; D not resolved. The CDR3: CASSPHMGFSGNTIYF. The CDR3, as DNA: TGTGCCAGCAGCCCACATATGGGGTTCTCTGGAAACACCATATATTTT.